The next 30 T cell receptor beta chains were all read from a single sample in a study of Tregs in tolerant kidney transplant recipients. Clones were sequenced by immunoSEQ multiplex PCR, and TCRdb holds only the in-frame ones, with some missing. The sample data list fewer than 35,000 clones. The material was CD8+ T cells from blood, obtained before the transplant. The receptors were gathered from a human donor who received a combined kidney and bone marrow transplant.

On this clone: Read coverage stops 3 residues before the CDR3 terminus; the germline J gene supplies the remainder. The V gene is TRBV5-3, the J gene TRBJ1-1; 8 nucleotides agree with TRBD1. TRBV5-3 counts as an open reading frame of uncertain function. V lost 4 bases to trimming and J lost 4 bases; unmatched junction nucleotides: 15. This CDR3 contains 17 residues. The CDR3 reads CARSRSNPDRGVTEAFF. The CDR3 DNA, read in part, is TGTGCCAGAAGCCGATCTAACCCCGACAGGGGAGTCACTGAA.

Comment on this clone: Read data end 3 residues before the CDR3 end; the end is taken from the germline J gene. The chain couples TRBV13 to TRBJ2-7; no clear D. Germline V lookup: CDR1 PRHDT, CDR2 FYEKMQ (reference sequence). The CDR3 spans 13 residues. Trimming removed 5 bases at V and 6 bases at J, with 14 bases between. Partial CDR3 DNA: TGTGCCAGCAGCCCAGGTGATGGGCGCGAG. This translates into CASSPGDGRE. The CDR3 reads in full as CASSPGDGREQYF.

Incomplete CDR3 DNA: TGTGCCAGCAGCCAGGTGCAGGGCTCCTACGAG. This codes for CASSQVQGSYE. The complete CDR3 reads CASSQVQGSYEQYF. The rearrangement links TRBV5-4 to TRBJ2-7; D may be TRBD1 (5 bases). The read ends 3 residues shy of where the CDR3 ends; the end is completed using the germline J gene. Germline assignment: CDR1 SGHNT and CDR2 YYREEE (reference sequence). The CDR3 sequence is 14 residues long. Trimming shortened V by 4 bases and J by 0 bases, and 11 bases separated the two germline ends.

The CDR3 spells CSAPGTGLTYEQYF. Partial CDR3 DNA: TGCAGTGCCCCAGGGACAGGGCTAACCTACGAG. The chain uses TRBV20-1 and TRBJ2-7; 9 bases fit TRBD1. The CDR3 extends 3 residues past the end of the read, so its final part is completed from the germline J gene. Germline lookup yields CDR1 DFQATT and CDR2 SNEGSKA (reference sequence). Unmatched junction bases numbered 8, after V lost 6 bases and J lost 2 bases. This CDR3 has 14 residues.

With regard to this clone: The CDR3 goes on 3 residues after the read ends, and that part is filled in from the germline J gene. This chain joins TRBV10-1 and TRBJ2-1; 8 nucleotides align to TRBD2. The CDR3 covers 16 residues. Trimming removed 5 bases from V and 4 bases from J; junction bases left unmatched: 10. The V gene's germline CDR1 is WNHNN and CDR2 SYGVQD (reference sequence). CDR3 sequence: CASSLRPGLDYNEQFF. The CDR3 DNA, read in part, is TGCGCCAGCAGTTTACGACCGGGACTAGATTACAATGAG.

As to this clone: The CDR3 is cut off 3 residues early in the read; its end comes from the germline J gene. V and J are TRBV7-2 and TRBJ2-7; D perhaps matches TRBD1 (6 bases). The CDR3 contains 15 residues. Per germline, CDR1 SGHTA and CDR2 FQGNSA. V lost 3 bases to trimming and J lost 5 bases, with 17 bases between them. The CDR3 region is CASSLGTGWAHEQYF. The CDR3 bases that were read are TGTGCCAGCAGCTTGGGAACAGGGTGGGCCCACGAG.

On this clone itself: The CDR3 goes on 3 residues after the read ends, and that part is filled in from the germline J gene. The chain is built from TRBV19 and TRBJ2-7, with D tentatively TRBD1 (5 bases). This CDR3 region has 13 residues. Germline loops: CDR1 LNHDA, CDR2 SQIVND (reference sequence). Trimming took 5 bases from V and 2 from J, leaving 10 bases between them. The CDR3 sequence: CASSAQVTYEQYF. CDR3 DNA (partial): TGTGCCAGTAGTGCACAGGTGACCTACGAG.

In the case of this clone: The sequence runs out 3 residues before the end of the CDR3; the remainder is reconstructed from the germline J gene. V is TRBV7-1 and J is TRBJ2-6; TRBD1 might be the D (7 bases). TRBV7-1 is identified as an open reading frame with a role that is uncertain. Trimming took 3 bases from V and 0 from J, leaving 24 bases between them. The length of the CDR3 is 21 residues. CDR3 sequence reads: CASSSRLEDRPLFSGANVLTF. The covered CDR3 bases are TGTGCCAGCAGCTCCCGACTAGAGGACAGGCCCCTATTCTCTGGGGCCAACGTC.

Note on this clone: The read gets to within 3 residues of the CDR3 end, and the germline J gene fills in the rest. The chain is built from TRBV4-2 and TRBJ1-4; TRBD1 might be the D (6 bases). CDR3 length: 17 amino acids. V was shortened by 3 bases and J by 8 bases, with 22 bases between the two germline ends. In germline, CDR1 is LGHNA, CDR2 YNFKEQ. The CDR3 DNA, read in part, is TGTGCCAGCAGCCACGGGCTGCGCACAGGGTCTGGAGAAAAA. Amino acid sequence: CASSHGLRTGSGEK. The whole CDR3 protein is CASSHGLRTGSGEKLFF.

In the case of this clone: The missing CDR3 end, 3 residues past where the read stops, is filled in from the germline J gene. The V and J genes are TRBV6-1 and TRBJ2-7; D is perhaps TRBD1 (6 bases). The CDR3 sequence is 16 residues long. CDR1 is MNHNS and CDR2 is SASEGT in the germline V gene. V lost 4 bases, J lost 6 bases, and 22 bases lay in between. The sequenced CDR3 bases are TGTGCCAGCAGTGGGGGGCTTCCCAATCCAGCTTCCGAG. Protein sequence: CASSGGLPNPASE. The whole CDR3 sequence reads CASSGGLPNPASEQYF.

On this clone: The CDR3 end lies 3 residues beyond the end of the read and is filled in from the germline J gene. This rearrangement joins TRBV10-3 to TRBJ1-4, with D perhaps matching TRBD1 (6 bases). V lost 3 bases to trimming and J lost 8 bases, with 19 bases between them. From germline, CDR1 is ENHRY and CDR2 SYGVKD. The CDR3 consists of 16 residues. The part of the CDR3 DNA that was read is TGTGCCATCAGTGACCCGACAGGCGGCCCGAAGGAAAAA. Translated: CAISDPTGGPKEK. The entire CDR3 is CAISDPTGGPKEKLFF.

Of note for this clone: The read stops 3 residues short of the end of the CDR3; the missing end is completed from the germline J gene. The chain combines TRBV6-4 with TRBJ2-7; D is undetermined. The CDR3 is 11 residues long. From germline, CDR1 is MRHNA and CDR2 SNTAGT. The V end lost 7 bases, the J end lost 2 bases, and 6 bases lay between the germline ends. CDR3 DNA (partial): TGTGCCAGCAAACTCCCCTACGAG. Protein: CASKLPYE. The complete CDR3 reads CASKLPYEQYF.

With regard to this clone: The CDR3 end falls 3 residues outside the read, so it is completed with the germline J gene. This sequence joins TRBV7-9 and TRBJ1-2; D call uncertain. V lost 0 bases and J 0 bases, leaving 8 bases between the germline ends. Looked up from germline, CDR1 is SEHNR and CDR2 is FQNEAQ (reference sequence). The CDR3 has 15 residues. The CDR3 here is CASSLAEGSNYGYTF. The DNA read from the CDR3 is TGTGCCAGCAGCTTAGCCGAGGGCTCTAACTATGGC. Full variable domain (rest looked up from reference TRBV7-9 and TRBJ1-2): DTGVSQNPRHKITKRGQNVTFRCDPISEHNRLYWYRQTLGQGPEFLTYFQNEAQLEKSRLLSDRFSAERPKGSFSTLEIQRTEQGDSAMYLCASSLAEGSNYGYTFGSGTRLTVV.

Points on this clone: The CDR3 end is not reached by the read, which stops 3 residues before it; the germline J gene fills it in. The chain recombines TRBV5-4 with TRBJ1-2; D not resolved. The CDR3 runs 13 residues. Looked up from germline, CDR1 is SGHNT and CDR2 is YYREEE (reference sequence). The V end was cut by 6 bases, the J end by 0 bases, with 9 bases between. The CDR3 is CASNDLANYGYTF. CDR3 DNA (partial): TGTGCCAGCAACGACCTAGCTAACTATGGC.

Notes on this clone: The CDR3 end is not reached by the read, which stops 3 residues before it; the germline J gene fills it in. The rearrangement joins TRBV7-6 to TRBJ2-1; a possible D gene is TRBD2 (6 bases). The CDR3 runs 13 residues. Germline V gives CDR1 SGHVS, CDR2 FNYEAQ. Trimming pared 8 bases from V and 7 bases from J, leaving 15 bases between. CDR3 protein: CASLGGGSNEQFF. Partial CDR3 DNA: TGTGCCAGCCTGGGTGGGGGGTCGAATGAG.

Details on this clone: The read terminates 3 residues before the CDR3 end, so the remaining end is supplied by the germline J gene. The V call is TRBV19, the J call TRBJ1-4; TRBD1 matches at 11 bases. Trimming cost V 5 bases and J 8 bases; bases outside gene matches: 13. The CDR3 covers 17 residues. Germline lookup yields CDR1 LNHDA and CDR2 SQIVND (reference sequence). Here the CDR3 reads CASSFRTGGSPIEKLFF. CDR3 bases read: TGTGCCAGTAGTTTTCGGACAGGGGGCTCCCCGATCGAAAAA.

Regarding this clone: With the read ending 3 residues before the CDR3 end, the germline J gene is used to fill in that end. The chain combines TRBV6-1 with TRBJ1-1, with TRBD1 matching 8 bases. After removal of 4 bases from V and 6 bases from J, the junction contained 4 bases not matched to a gene. The CDR3 is 13 residues long. CDR1 MNHNS and CDR2 SASEGT come from the germline V gene. Incomplete CDR3 DNA: TGTGCCAGCAGTGGAGACAGGGGAGCTGAA. Translating it yields CASSGDRGAE. The whole CDR3 sequence reads CASSGDRGAEAFF.

Comment on this clone: The CDR3 end falls 3 residues outside the read, so it is completed with the germline J gene. The chain employs TRBV13 and TRBJ2-1, with TRBD2 matching over 8 bases. CDR3 length equals 15 residues. The ends lost 3 bases at V and 2 bases at J; junction bases unmatched: 3. From germline, CDR1 is PRHDT and CDR2 FYEKMQ (reference sequence). CDR3 amino acids: CASSFQRETYNEQFF. CDR3 DNA, as far as it was read: TGTGCCAGCAGCTTCCAGCGGGAGACCTACAATGAG.

As concerns this clone: The read stops 3 residues short of the end of the CDR3; the missing end is completed from the germline J gene. The chain joins TRBV6-2 or TRBV6-3 to TRBJ2-7; TRBD2 is a possible D gene (5 bases). V was clipped by 3 bases and J by 5 bases, with 11 bases between them. Germline CDR1 is MNHEY and CDR2 is SVGEGT. This CDR3 has 13 amino acids. Incomplete CDR3 DNA: TGTGCCAGCAGTTATAAGACGAGGGACGAG. Its translation: CASSYKTRDE. The complete CDR3 reads CASSYKTRDEQYF.

On this clone: The read terminates 3 residues before the CDR3 end, so the remaining end is supplied by the germline J gene. The chain recombines TRBV11-2 with TRBJ2-7, with 13 bases aligning to TRBD2. The V segment lost 5 bases and the J segment 5 bases; nucleotides outside the gene matches: 6. The CDR3 sequence is 15 residues long. Germline CDR1 and CDR2: SGHAT and FQNNGV. The DNA read from the CDR3 is TGTGCCAGCAGCCTCGGGACTAGCGGGACGCACGAG. Encoded protein: CASSLGTSGTHE. The full CDR3 protein reads CASSLGTSGTHEQYF.

With respect to this clone: The CDR3 is cut off 3 residues early in the read; its end comes from the germline J gene. V gene TRBV2 combines with J gene TRBJ2-7; TRBD2 aligns across 10 bases. In germline, CDR1 is SNHLY, CDR2 FYNNEI. V shed 4 bases and J 0 bases; nucleotides not matched to a gene: 3. The length of the CDR3 is 15 residues. CDR3 protein: CASSGTSGNSYEQYF. CDR3 DNA, as far as it was read: TGTGCCAGCAGTGGGACTAGCGGTAACTCCTACGAG.

On this clone itself: The read ends 3 residues shy of where the CDR3 ends; the end is completed using the germline J gene. The chain couples TRBV13 to TRBJ2-7; D not resolved. Per germline, CDR1 PRHDT and CDR2 FYEKMQ (reference sequence). The V end lost 0 bases, the J end lost 1 base, and 10 bases lay between the germline ends. This CDR3 comprises 15 residues. The sequenced part of the CDR3 DNA is TGTGCCAGCAGCTTAGGACGCGACTTTTCCTACGAG. Its protein product is CASSLGRDFSYE. The CDR3 reads in full as CASSLGRDFSYEQYF.

On this clone: The CDR3 goes on 3 residues after the read ends, and that part is filled in from the germline J gene. The chain couples TRBV19 to TRBJ2-3, with 9 bases aligning to TRBD1. J was trimmed by 6 bases and V by 7 bases; bases with no gene match: 14. The length of the CDR3 is 16 residues. Germline-derived CDR1 and CDR2 are LNHDA and SQIVND (reference sequence). CDR3 residues: CASTEIGTGQLDTQYF. The CDR3 DNA, read in part, is TGTGCCAGTACCGAAATCGGGACAGGGCAACTGGATACG.

As regards this clone: The sequenced fragment ends 3 residues before the CDR3 boundary, so the rest is inferred from the germline J gene. The genes are TRBV19 and TRBJ1-2; D unresolved. Germline-derived CDR1 and CDR2 are LNHDA and SQIVND (reference sequence). This CDR3 is 15 amino acids long. V dropped 3 bases and J dropped 4 bases, with 15 bases sitting between them. The CDR3 sequence: CASSMGSTSGYGYTF. The CDR3 bases that were read are TGTGCCAGTAGTATGGGGTCGACTAGTGGCTATGGC.

Comments on this clone: The read terminates 3 residues ahead of where the CDR3 ends, so the germline J gene completes it. The gene calls are TRBV29-1 and TRBJ2-1; maybe TRBD1 (6 bases). Germline lookup yields CDR1 SQVTM and CDR2 ANQGSEA. CDR3 length equals 13 residues. Trimming shortened V by 6 bases and J by 1 base, and 10 bases separated the two germline ends. This chain's CDR3 is CSVETGSYNEQFF. CDR3 DNA (partial): TGCAGCGTCGAAACAGGGTCCTACAATGAG.

In the case of this clone: Coverage ceases 3 residues before the CDR3 finishes, and the germline J gene fills in the end. The V and J genes are TRBV19 and TRBJ2-7; TRBD1 matches at 10 bases. CDR1 is LNHDA, CDR2 SQIVND, per germline (reference sequence). The CDR3 sequence is 13 residues long. The V and J ends lost 10 bases and 2 bases, in that order; junction bases with no gene match: 5. CDR3 in amino acids: CATGQGITYEQYF. The part of the CDR3 DNA that was read is TGTGCCACGGGACAGGGGATCACCTACGAG.

With regard to this clone: The read ends 3 residues shy of where the CDR3 ends; the end is completed using the germline J gene. The chain has TRBV5-1 and TRBJ1-1; 7 bases match TRBD1. This CDR3 contains 16 residues. Germline V gene lookup returns CDR1 SGHRS and CDR2 YFSETQ. The DNA read from the CDR3 is TGCGCCAGCAGCTTGTCGGGTAGTTATGGGACAGAGGGA. The encoded protein is CASSLSGSYGTEG. From start to end, the CDR3 is CASSLSGSYGTEGAFF.

About this clone itself: The sequence runs out 3 residues before the end of the CDR3; the remainder is reconstructed from the germline J gene. The V and J genes are TRBV7-8 and TRBJ1-5; 10 bases map to TRBD1. The CDR3 spans 17 residues. The J segment lost 4 bases and the V segment lost 5 bases, leaving 11 bases of the junction unmatched. Germline assignment: CDR1 SGHVS and CDR2 FQNEAQ. This CDR3 is CASSRIPGQGKNQPQHF. The covered CDR3 bases are TGTGCCAGCAGCAGAATTCCGGGACAGGGGAAAAATCAGCCC.

A remark on this clone: Read sequence stops 3 residues before the CDR3 end, and the germline J gene provides the missing end. The rearrangement links TRBV10-3 to TRBJ2-7; 13 bases are a match to TRBD2. The J segment lost 1 base and the V segment lost 4 bases, leaving 22 bases of the junction unmatched. Germline CDR1 ENHRY, CDR2 SYGVKD. The CDR3 totals 22 residues. The CDR3 spells CAISGGTGGLAGISGGSYEQYF. Incomplete CDR3 DNA: TGTGCCATCAGTGGTGGGACAGGGGGACTAGCGGGGATAAGCGGGGGGTCCTACGAG.

For this clone: Coverage ceases 3 residues before the CDR3 finishes, and the germline J gene fills in the end. The chain joins TRBV19 to TRBJ1-4; D possibly corresponds to TRBD1 (5 bases). Trimming stripped 6 bases from V and 7 bases from J, with 18 bases between. Germline CDR1 LNHDA, CDR2 SQIVND (reference sequence). The CDR3 has 15 residues. The CDR3 bases that were read are TGTGCCAGTAGCTTAACATGGGGGGAAGGTGAAAAA. Its protein product is CASSLTWGEGEK. The CDR3 as a whole reads CASSLTWGEGEKLFF.